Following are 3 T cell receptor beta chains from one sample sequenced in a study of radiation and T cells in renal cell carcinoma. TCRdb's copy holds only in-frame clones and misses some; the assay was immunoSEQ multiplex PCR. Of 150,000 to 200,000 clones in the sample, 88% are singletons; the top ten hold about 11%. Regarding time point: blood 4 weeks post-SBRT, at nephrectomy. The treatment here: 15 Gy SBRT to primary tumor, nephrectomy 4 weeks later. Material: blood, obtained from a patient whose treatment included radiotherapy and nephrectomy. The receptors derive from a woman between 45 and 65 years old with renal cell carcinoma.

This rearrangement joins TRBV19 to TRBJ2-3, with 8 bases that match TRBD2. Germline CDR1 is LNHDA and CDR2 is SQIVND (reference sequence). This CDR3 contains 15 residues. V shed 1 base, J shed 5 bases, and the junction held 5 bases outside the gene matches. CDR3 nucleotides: TGTGCCAGTAGTATAGGGTCCCGGGGGGGAGATACGCAGTATTTT. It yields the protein CASSIGSRGGDTQYF.

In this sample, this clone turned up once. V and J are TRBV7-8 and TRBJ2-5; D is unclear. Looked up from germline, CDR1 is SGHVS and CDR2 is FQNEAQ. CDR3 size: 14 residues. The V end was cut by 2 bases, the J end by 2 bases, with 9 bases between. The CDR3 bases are TGTGCCAGCAGCTTACAGGACGGGCAAGAGACCCAGTACTTC. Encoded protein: CASSLQDGQETQYF.

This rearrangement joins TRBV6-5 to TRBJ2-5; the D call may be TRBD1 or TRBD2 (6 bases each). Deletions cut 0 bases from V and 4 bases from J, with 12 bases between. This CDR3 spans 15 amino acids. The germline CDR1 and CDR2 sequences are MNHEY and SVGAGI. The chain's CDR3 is CASSYSPGGGETQYF. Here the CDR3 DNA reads TGTGCCAGCAGTTACTCCCCCGGGGGCGGAGAGACCCAGTACTTC.